The 18 T cell receptor beta chains reported below all come from one sample, sequenced in a study of T-cell reconstitution after alpha-beta-depleted transplantation in children. Using unique molecular identifiers, the investigators prepared the TCRbeta library. From the PCR reads, TCRdb called clonotypes with MiXCR, one entry per CDR3 protein. Of about 480,000 distinct CDR3 sequences listed, around 12% are singletons. The source was PBMCs from the stem cell graft donor, collected from the stem cell graft. These receptors originate from a human donor who donated a stem cell graft to a child with combined immunodeficiency.

This clonotype was observed a few times. The chain links TRBV18 to TRBJ2-7; TRBD1 matches 9 bases. CDR1 and CDR2 (germline): KGHSH, LQKENI. CDR3 length: 17 amino acids. Losses at the gene ends were 2 bases for V and 5 bases for J; bases not matched to a gene: 13. CDR3: CASSPGVGGTGRHEQYF. The CDR3 nucleotides read TGTGCCAGCTCACCAGGTGTTGGGGGGACAGGGCGCCACGAGCAGTACTTC.

The chain couples TRBV3-1 to TRBJ2-1, with 7 bases identical to TRBD2. CDR3 length: 14 amino acids. Losses at the gene ends were 3 bases for V and 8 bases for J; bases not matched to a gene: 7. From germline, CDR1 is LGHDT and CDR2 YNNKEL (reference sequence). CDR3 in DNA: TGTGCCAGCAGCCACGGGGGGAGTTTGGATGAGCAGTTCTTC. Its translation is CASSHGGSLDEQFF.

In its sample, this clonotype was seen many times. The chain has TRBV9 and TRBJ2-1, with D possibly TRBD1 on 6 matching bases. The V gene's germline CDR1 is SGDLS and CDR2 YYNGEE. The CDR3 extends over 12 amino acids. Trimming stripped 3 bases from V and 9 bases from J, with 10 bases between. CDR3 protein: CASSGPRGEQFF. The CDR3 coding sequence is TGTGCCAGCAGCGGACCCAGGGGTGAGCAGTTCTTC.

This clonotype appeared many times. CDR3 in amino acids: CSARDLGYGYTF. The CDR3 DNA reads as TGCAGTGCTAGAGATCTCGGCTATGGCTACACCTTC. The chain carries TRBV20-1 and TRBJ1-2; D gene unclear. Between the trimmed V and J ends, which lost 0 bases and 4 bases, there was a span of 6 bases. The CDR3 loop spans 12 amino acids. Germline CDR1 reads DFQATT; CDR2 reads SNEGSKA (reference sequence).

The table lists this clonotype with many counts. The V call is TRBV29-1, the J call TRBJ1-2; no firm D call. CDR1 is SQVTM, CDR2 ANQGSEA, per germline. This CDR3 contains 12 residues. Trimming removed 0 bases from V and 7 bases from J, with 9 bases in between. DNA of the CDR3: TGCAGCGTTGAAGAATTACCAGGTGGCTACACCTTC. Protein product: CSVEELPGGYTF.

This clonotype was seen many times. This rearrangement joins TRBV11-2 to TRBJ1-2; 7 bases are shared with TRBD1. V lost 5 bases to trimming and J lost 7 bases; unmatched junction nucleotides: 4. The CDR3 consists of 12 residues. CDR1 and CDR2 (germline): SGHAT, FQNNGV. CDR3 sequence (DNA): TGTGCCAGCAGCCCTCAGGGGGTTGGCTACACCTTC. The encoded protein is CASSPQGVGYTF.

This clonotype was recorded a few times. The chain recombines TRBV12-3 or TRBV12-4 with TRBJ2-1; perhaps TRBD2 as D (5 bases). V lost 3 bases to trimming and J lost 8 bases, with 8 bases between them. There are 12 residues in the CDR3. The CDR3 protein is CASSFEGHEQFF. The CDR3 DNA is TGTGCCAGCAGTTTTGAGGGCCATGAGCAGTTCTTC.

This clonotype has more than one count but fewer than ten. The chain couples TRBV7-2 to TRBJ2-7; 9 bases agree with TRBD1. The CDR3 spans 15 residues. After removal of 6 bases from V and 7 bases from J, the junction contained 13 bases not matched to a gene. Looked up from germline, CDR1 is SGHTA and CDR2 is FQGNSA. CDR3 protein: CASRDRDRVSPEQYF. The CDR3, as DNA: TGTGCCAGCAGAGACCGGGACAGGGTTTCACCGGAGCAGTACTTC. Complete variable domain (other parts from reference TRBV7-2 and TRBJ2-7): GAGVSQSPSNKVTEKGKDVELRCDPISGHTALYWYRQSLGQGLEFLIYFQGNSAPDKSGLPSDRFSAERTGGSVSTLTIQRTQQEDSAVYLCASRDRDRVSPEQYFGPGTRLTVT.

This clonotype showed up just a few times. The chain links TRBV29-1 to TRBJ2-3; 9 bases match TRBD1. Germline loops: CDR1 SQVTM, CDR2 ANQGSEA. J gave up 4 bases and V 2 bases, and 4 bases lay outside the gene matches. The CDR3 consists of 14 residues. CDR3 residues: CSVEKGTGSDTQYF. CDR3 DNA: TGCAGCGTTGAAAAAGGGACAGGGTCAGATACGCAGTATTTT.

This clonotype occurred many times. The V gene is TRBV4-2, the J gene TRBJ2-1; D gene uncertain. The CDR3 length is 13 residues. Per germline, CDR1 LGHNA and CDR2 YNFKEQ. V lost 0 bases and J 4 bases, leaving 4 bases between the germline ends. The CDR3 nucleotides are TGTGCCAGCAGCCAAGATCTTTACAATGAGCAGTTCTTC. It encodes CASSQDLYNEQFF.

The rearrangement uses TRBV21-1 and TRBJ2-2; TRBD1 reflects the table's D call only, with no check against the DNA. TRBV21-1 is labeled a pseudogene. This CDR3 contains 13 residues. The CDR3, as DNA: TGTGCCAGCAGCAAAATCCCCTGGCGGGAGCTGTTTTTT. Its protein product is CASSKIPWRELFF.

This clonotype was picked up many times. The chain links TRBV10-3 to TRBJ2-7, with D possibly TRBD2 on 6 matching bases. In germline, CDR1 is ENHRY, CDR2 SYGVKD. The CDR3 spans 15 residues. The V gene lost 2 bases and the J gene lost 0 bases, with 11 bases spanning the gap. The CDR3 region is CAISEPGLDSYEQYF. The CDR3 DNA sequence: TGTGCCATCAGTGAGCCGGGACTGGACTCCTACGAGCAGTACTTC.

This clonotype was detected a few times. The gene calls are TRBV6-2 or TRBV6-3 and TRBJ2-3, with TRBD2 as a possible D gene (6 bases). V was cut by 2 bases and J by 5 bases, with 17 bases left in between. Per the germline V gene, CDR1 is MNHEY and CDR2 is SVGEGT. This CDR3 spans 16 amino acids. The CDR3 bases are TGTGCCAGCAGTTACCCGCTACGGGAGATCAAAGATACGCAGTATTTT. It codes for CASSYPLREIKDTQYF.

V is TRBV20-1 and J is TRBJ2-5; possibly TRBD2 for D (5 bases). Germline V lookup: CDR1 DFQATT, CDR2 SNEGSKA (reference sequence). The CDR3 has 12 amino acids. V shed 6 bases and J shed 4 bases, with 12 bases lying between them. The CDR3 spells CSATPGRETQYF. CDR3 DNA: TGCAGTGCAACCCCGGGGAGAGAGACCCAGTACTTC.

This clonotype appeared a few times. The rearrangement uses TRBV5-1 and TRBJ2-7, with TRBD2 as a possible D gene (5 bases). V was cut by 4 bases and J by 3 bases, with 17 bases left in between. The CDR3 loop spans 15 amino acids. Per the germline V gene, CDR1 is SGHRS and CDR2 is YFSETQ. CDR3 amino acids: CASSQRGQAGYEQYF. CDR3 nucleotides: TGCGCCAGCAGCCAACGAGGTCAGGCGGGCTACGAGCAGTACTTC.

This clonotype appeared many times. V and J are TRBV28 and TRBJ2-2; D is unresolved. The CDR3 is made up of 13 amino acids. Germline V CDR1 and CDR2: MDHEN, SYDVKM. V shed 3 bases and J shed 6 bases, with 8 bases lying between them. CDR3 in amino acids: CASSFWQAGELFF. The CDR3 nucleotides are TGTGCCAGCAGTTTTTGGCAGGCCGGGGAGCTGTTTTTT.

This clonotype was seen more than once but under ten times. This rearrangement joins TRBV7-6 to TRBJ2-1; tentative D call: TRBD2 (5 bases). Germline loops: CDR1 SGHVS, CDR2 FNYEAQ. The CDR3 length is 16 residues. Trimming left V 1 base short and J 7 bases short, with 17 bases between. This chain's CDR3 is CASSLVSPSSPNEQFF. In DNA form, the CDR3 reads TGTGCCAGCAGCTTAGTTAGTCCTAGCTCCCCGAATGAGCAGTTCTTC.

The table lists this clonotype with a few counts. The genes are TRBV20-1 and TRBJ2-3; tentative D call: TRBD2 (5 bases). CDR1 is DFQATT and CDR2 is SNEGSKA in the germline V gene (reference sequence). This CDR3 spans 12 amino acids. The V end lost 4 bases, the J end lost 3 bases, and 8 bases lay between the germline ends. CDR3 bases: TGCAGTGCTACCGGGGAGACAGATACGCAGTATTTT. The encoded protein is CSATGETDTQYF.